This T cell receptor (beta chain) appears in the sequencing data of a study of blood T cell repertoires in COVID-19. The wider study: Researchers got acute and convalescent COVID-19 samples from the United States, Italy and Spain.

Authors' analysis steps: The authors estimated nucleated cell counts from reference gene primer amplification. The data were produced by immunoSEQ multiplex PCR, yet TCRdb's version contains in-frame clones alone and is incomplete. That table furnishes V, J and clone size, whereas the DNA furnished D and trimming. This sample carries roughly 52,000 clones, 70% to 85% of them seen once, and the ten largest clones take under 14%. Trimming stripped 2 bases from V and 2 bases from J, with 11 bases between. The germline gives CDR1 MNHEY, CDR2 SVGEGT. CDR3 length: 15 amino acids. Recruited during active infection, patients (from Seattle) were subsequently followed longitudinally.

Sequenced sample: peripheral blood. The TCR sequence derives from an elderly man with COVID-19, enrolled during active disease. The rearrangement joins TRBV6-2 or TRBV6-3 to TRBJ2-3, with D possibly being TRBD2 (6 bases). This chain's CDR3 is CASSYARGDTDTQYF. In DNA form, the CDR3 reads TGTGCCAGCAGTTACGCGCGGGGAGACACAGATACGCAGTATTTT.